This is a list of T cell receptor beta chains from one sample in a study of cytomegalovirus exposure and HLA in healthy donors. TCRdb keeps only in-frame clones here, not all; method: immunoSEQ multiplex PCR. Of 100,000 or so clones listed, 65% to 80% were seen once; the top ten hold 5.6%. The sample taken for sequencing was PBMCs. The receptors were sampled from a male donor in good health and CMV-seronegative. Each CDR3 is given with its conserved first and last residue. D genes are given only for firm matches. Clone size is not always given. Where it is, it says once, few, many or a class for expanded clones.

size	length	J	V	D	DNA	CDR3
-	13	TRBJ1-1	TRBV7-3	-	TGTGCCAGCAGCCGCAGGGGTGGCACTGAAGCTTTCTTT	CASSRRGGTEAFF
-	12	TRBJ2-7	TRBV29-1	TRBD2	TGCAGCGTTAGGGGCGGGAGGGGCGAGCAGTACTTC	CSVRGGRGEQYF
-	15	TRBJ1-5	TRBV19	-	TGTGCCAGTAGTCTGACCGGGTTCCCGAATCAGCCCCAGCATTTT	CASSLTGFPNQPQHF
-	16	TRBJ2-5	TRBV5-6	TRBD2	TGTGCCAGCAGCTTACCCGGACTAGCCAACCAAGAGACCCAGTACTTC	CASSLPGLANQETQYF
-	15	TRBJ2-1	TRBV11-2	TRBD2	TGTGCCAGCCTTCAGGGTACTAGCGGGAGAAATGAGCAGTTCTTC	CASLQGTSGRNEQFF
-	13	TRBJ1-2	TRBV7-9	-	TGTGCCAGCAGCGTACAGGGTCTCGAAGGCTACACCTTC	CASSVQGLEGYTF
-	18	TRBJ2-7	TRBV2	TRBD2	TGTGCCAGCACCCAGGGGGCTAGCGGGAGGCCTAGCTCCTACGAGCAGTACTTC	CASTQGASGRPSSYEQYF
once	14	TRBJ2-1	TRBV5-1	TRBD1	TGCGCCAGCAGCCTCCTGACAGGGGAGAATGAGCAGTTCTTC	CASSLLTGENEQFF
few	14	TRBJ1-1	TRBV6-4	TRBD1	TGTGCCAGCAGTGAAGGGACAGAGAACACTGAAGCTTTCTTT	CASSEGTENTEAFF
-	16	TRBJ2-5	TRBV30	TRBD1	TGTGCCTGGACCGCCCGGGACAGGGGACTTCAAGAGACCCAGTACTTC	CAWTARDRGLQETQYF
-	17	TRBJ2-6	TRBV9	-	TGTGCCAGCAGCGTAGTACAGGGCCCCTCTGGGGCCAACGTCCTGACTTTC	CASSVVQGPSGANVLTF
-	21	TRBJ1-1	TRBV4-3	-	TGCGCCAGCAGCCAAGATATTACTCTCAGCCAGGGTAAATTAGTCGTCGCTGAAGCTTTCTTT	CASSQDITLSQGKLVVAEAFF
-	13	TRBJ2-3	TRBV25-1	-	TGTGCCACAGGGGCAGGAAACACAGATACGCAGTATTTT	CATGAGNTDTQYF
-	17	TRBJ1-1	TRBV5-6	-	TGTGCCAGCAGCTTGGGTGGGGCAGGGGCTTATACGACTGAAGCTTTCTTT	CASSLGGAGAYTTEAFF
-	14	TRBJ2-7	TRBV5-4	TRBD1	TGTGCCAGCAGCCAGCGGACAGGGGGTTACGAGCAGTACTTC	CASSQRTGGYEQYF
-	15	TRBJ1-1	TRBV14	-	TGTGCCAGCAGCCAAAGGGGGGGCCACGGCACTGAAGCTTTCTTT	CASSQRGGHGTEAFF
-	14	TRBJ1-2	TRBV7-2	TRBD1	TGTGCCAGCAGGCCCGGACAGGGGAACTATGGCTACACCTTC	CASRPGQGNYGYTF
-	14	TRBJ1-4	TRBV29-1	-	TGCAGCGTCGCTTTAGGGGCAACTAATGAAAAACTGTTTTTT	CSVALGATNEKLFF
-	16	TRBJ2-1	TRBV7-7	TRBD2	TGTGCTAGCAGCTTAGAAGCGGGAGGCCGACCCAATGAGCAGTTCTTC	CASSLEAGGRPNEQFF
-	16	TRBJ2-5	TRBV19	TRBD2	TGTGCCAGTAGTCCCCGGACTAGCGGGAGCGGTAAGACCCAGTACTTC	CASSPRTSGSGKTQYF
-	16	TRBJ1-1	TRBV7-6	-	TGTGCCAGCAGCTTAGATATCGGCAGGGGGAACACTGAAGCTTTCTTT	CASSLDIGRGNTEAFF
few	13	TRBJ1-2	TRBV25-1	TRBD1	TGTGCCACTTCGGCAGGGGGCGTATATGGCTACACCTTC	CATSAGGVYGYTF
-	14	TRBJ2-7	TRBV30	TRBD2	TGTGCCTGGAGGGCCAGCGGGAGGGTCTACGAGCAGTACTTC	CAWRASGRVYEQYF
once	14	TRBJ2-7	TRBV5-5	TRBD1	TGTGCCAGCAGGCCCGGGACAGGGCTCTACGAGCAGTACTTC	CASRPGTGLYEQYF
-	16	TRBJ2-7	TRBV6-6	TRBD2	TGTGCCAGCAGTTACGCCGCCGGGACTAGCGGTAACGAGCAGTACTTC	CASSYAAGTSGNEQYF